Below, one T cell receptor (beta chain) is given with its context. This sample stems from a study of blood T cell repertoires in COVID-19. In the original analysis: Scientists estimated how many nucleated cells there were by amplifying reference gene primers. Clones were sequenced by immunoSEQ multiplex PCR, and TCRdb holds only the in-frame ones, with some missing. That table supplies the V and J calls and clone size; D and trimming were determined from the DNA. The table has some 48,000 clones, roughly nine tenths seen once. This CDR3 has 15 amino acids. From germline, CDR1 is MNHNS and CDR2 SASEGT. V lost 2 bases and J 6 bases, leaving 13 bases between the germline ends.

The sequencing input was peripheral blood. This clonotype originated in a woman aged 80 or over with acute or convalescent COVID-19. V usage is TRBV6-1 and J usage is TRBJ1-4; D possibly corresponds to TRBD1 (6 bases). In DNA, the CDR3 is TGTGCCAGCAGTGAAAGGGGGGGAGGTTATGAAAAACTGTTTTTT. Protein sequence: CASSERGGGYEKLFF.